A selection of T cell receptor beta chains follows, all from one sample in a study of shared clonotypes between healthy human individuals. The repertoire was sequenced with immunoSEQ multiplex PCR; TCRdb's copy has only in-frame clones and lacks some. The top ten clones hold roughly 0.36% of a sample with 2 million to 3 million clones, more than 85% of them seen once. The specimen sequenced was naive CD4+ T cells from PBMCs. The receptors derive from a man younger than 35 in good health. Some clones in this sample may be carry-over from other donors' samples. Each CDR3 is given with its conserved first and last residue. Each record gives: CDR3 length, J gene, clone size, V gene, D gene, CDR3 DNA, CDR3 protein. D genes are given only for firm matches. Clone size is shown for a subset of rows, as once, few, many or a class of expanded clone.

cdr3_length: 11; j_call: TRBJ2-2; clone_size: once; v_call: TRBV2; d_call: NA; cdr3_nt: TGTGCCAGCACTGTGGCCGGGGAGCTGTTTTTT; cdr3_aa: CASTVAGELFF
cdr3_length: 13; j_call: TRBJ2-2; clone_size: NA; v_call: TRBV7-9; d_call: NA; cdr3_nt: TGTGCCAGCAGCTTAGAGGGGCCCGGGGAGCTGTTTTTT; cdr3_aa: CASSLEGPGELFF
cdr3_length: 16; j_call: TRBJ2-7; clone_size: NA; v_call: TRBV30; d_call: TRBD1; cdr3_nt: TGTGCCTGGAGCGCCTTAACGGGACAGGGGGCGGGTGAGCAGTACTTC; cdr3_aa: CAWSALTGQGAGEQYF
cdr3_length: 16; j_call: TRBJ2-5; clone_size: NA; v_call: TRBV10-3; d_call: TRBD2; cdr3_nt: TGTGCCATCAGTGAGTCGCTAGCGGGACCCCAAGAGACCCAGTACTTC; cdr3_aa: CAISESLAGPQETQYF
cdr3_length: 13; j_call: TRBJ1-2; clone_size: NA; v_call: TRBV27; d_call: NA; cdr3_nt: TGTGCCAGCAGTTTAGGGGGGGGCTATGGCTACACCTTC; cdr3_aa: CASSLGGGYGYTF
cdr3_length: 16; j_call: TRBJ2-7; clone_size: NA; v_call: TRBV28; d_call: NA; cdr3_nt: TGTGCCAGCAGTCAGGGGGGCGGACTCGCGGTCTACGAGCAGTACTTC; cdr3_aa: CASSQGGGLAVYEQYF
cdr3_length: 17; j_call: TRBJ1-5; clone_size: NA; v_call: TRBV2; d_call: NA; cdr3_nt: TGTGCCAGCAGTCCTCGAGGGGGTCGAAGCAGCAATCAGCCCCAGCATTTT; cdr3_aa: CASSPRGGRSSNQPQHF
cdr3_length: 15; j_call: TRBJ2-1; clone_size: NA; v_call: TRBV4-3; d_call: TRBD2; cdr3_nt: TGCGCCAGCAGCCGACTAGCGGGAATTAACAATGAGCAGTTCTTC; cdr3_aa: CASSRLAGINNEQFF
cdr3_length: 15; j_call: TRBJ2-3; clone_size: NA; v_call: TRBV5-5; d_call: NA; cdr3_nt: TGTGCCAGCAGCTTGGTGCTGGTTTTTATAGATACGCAGTATTTT; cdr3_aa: CASSLVLVFIDTQYF
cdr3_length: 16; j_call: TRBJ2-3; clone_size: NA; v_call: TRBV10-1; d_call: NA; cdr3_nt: TGCGCCAGCAGTGAGCCCGGGGCCAAACTCACAGATACGCAGTATTTT; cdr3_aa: CASSEPGAKLTDTQYF
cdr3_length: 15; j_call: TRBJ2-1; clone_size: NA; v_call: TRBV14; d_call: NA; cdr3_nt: TGTGCCAGCAGCCAAATGGAGACAGCCTACAATGAGCAGTTCTTC; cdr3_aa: CASSQMETAYNEQFF
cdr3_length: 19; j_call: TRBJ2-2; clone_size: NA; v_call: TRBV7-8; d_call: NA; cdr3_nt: TGTGCCAGCAGCTTAGATCCCGTCGGCAGCGCGTCGAACACCGGGGAGCTGTTTTTT; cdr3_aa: CASSLDPVGSASNTGELFF